The source of this T cell receptor (beta chain) is a study of cytomegalovirus exposure and HLA in healthy donors. Study details: A previous analysis identified around 120 million unique TCR beta sequences derived from some 170 million T cells.

Primers included in the PCR were 60 Vbeta and 13 Jbeta primers. TCRdb keeps only in-frame clones here, not all; method: immunoSEQ multiplex PCR. In the table there are about 220,000 clones, 82% of which are singletons. Germline V gene lookup returns CDR1 SEHNR and CDR2 FQNEAQ (reference sequence). The CDR3 spans 14 residues. This clone showed up just a few times. The germline gene is not matched at one end of the junction; a read error may be the cause. Sequencing was carried out using PBMCs. The receptor comes from a woman aged 40 to 49 in good health and CMV-seropositive. The chain carries TRBV7-9 and TRBJ1-4; no clear D. The CDR3 nucleotides read TGTTCCAGCAGCTTACCCGGGGTAAATGAAAAACTGTTTTTT. Amino acid sequence: CSSSLPGVNEKLFF.